The 14 T cell receptor beta chains given below trace back to one sample, sequenced in a study of shared clonotypes between healthy human individuals. Assay used: immunoSEQ multiplex PCR; TCRdb lists only in-frame clones, some missing. The repertoire holds roughly 590,000 clones, with less than 97% as singletons. Naive CD8 cells were CD45RO-negative, positively selected for CCR7, excluding terminally differentiated effector memory CD45RA+ cells. The sequencing sample was made of naive CD8+ T cells sorted from blood. The receptor set was obtained from a woman younger than 45 in good health.

The chain is built from TRBV2 and TRBJ2-1; TRBD2 matches 10 bases. The CDR3 is 12 residues long. V was pared by 10 bases and J by 9 bases, with 6 bases of the junction left unmatched. In germline, CDR1 is SNHLY, CDR2 FYNNEI. CDR3 in DNA: TGTGCCAACCAGCGGGAGGGGGGTGAGCAGTTCTTC. As protein: CANQREGGEQFF.

The chain uses TRBV7-9 and TRBJ2-7; TRBD2 agrees at 7 bases. Trimming cost V 7 bases and J 0 bases; bases outside gene matches: 12. The V gene's germline CDR1 is SEHNR and CDR2 FQNEAQ (reference sequence). CDR3 length: 16 residues. The DNA of the CDR3 is TGTGCCAGCAACCTCCAGACTAGCAGATACTCCTACGAGCAGTACTTC. Its protein product is CASNLQTSRYSYEQYF.

This clone was observed a single time. This chain uses TRBV28 with TRBJ2-5; a weak D match, TRBD1 (6 bases). The CDR3 spans 15 residues. Per the germline V gene, CDR1 is MDHEN and CDR2 is SYDVKM. Trimming removed 8 bases at V and 5 bases at J, with 21 bases between. CDR3 in amino acids: CASGPTGLGDETQYF. Written as DNA, the CDR3 is TGTGCCAGCGGACCTACAGGGTTGGGAGACGAGACCCAGTACTTC.

The CDR3 DNA reads TGTGCCAGCAGCTACCCACTTTTAGGTGACATCACCCCCGCACCTATGAACACTGAAGCTTTCTTT. Protein: CASSYPLLGDITPAPMNTEAFF. This chain links TRBV28 with TRBJ1-1; D ambiguous. The CDR3 runs to 22 residues. The germline V and J ends were trimmed by 6 bases and 0 bases, with 35 bases remaining between them. CDR1 is MDHEN, CDR2 SYDVKM, per germline.

V usage is TRBV29-1 and J usage is TRBJ2-7, with D tentatively TRBD1 or TRBD2 (7 bases each). Germline V gene lookup returns CDR1 SQVTM and CDR2 ANQGSEA. This CDR3 has 16 residues. Deletions cut 2 bases from V and 3 bases from J, with 20 bases between. The CDR3 DNA follows: TGCAGCGTTGAAATTCAGGGGGGGCCAAGCCGCTACGAGCAGTACTTC. Its protein is CSVEIQGGPSRYEQYF.

J is TRBJ1-2 and V is TRBV6-1; TRBD1 aligns across 9 bases. In germline, CDR1 is MNHNS, CDR2 SASEGT. V lost 4 bases to trimming and J lost 8 bases; unmatched junction nucleotides: 2. This CDR3 contains 12 residues. CDR3 nucleotide sequence: TGTGCCAGCAGTGGGACAGGGGAGGGCTACACCTTC. As protein: CASSGTGEGYTF.

This clone was seen a single time. This chain joins TRBV7-9 and TRBJ2-7; 7 bases are shared with TRBD1. The germline V gene has CDR1 SEHNR and CDR2 FQNEAQ (reference sequence). CDR3 length: 15 residues. V dropped 4 bases and J dropped 5; count of bases not matched to a gene: 11. Here the CDR3 reads CASSSVMGQSDEQYF. The CDR3 coding sequence is TGTGCCAGCAGCTCAGTGATGGGACAGTCCGACGAGCAGTACTTC.

The rearrangement links TRBV2 to TRBJ2-7, with 7 bases that match TRBD1. The CDR3 has 12 amino acids. After removal of 9 bases from V and 1 base from J, the junction contained 3 bases not matched to a gene. Germline values: CDR1 SNHLY, CDR2 FYNNEI. The CDR3 is CARQGSSYEQYF. DNA of the CDR3: TGTGCCAGACAGGGGTCATCCTACGAGCAGTACTTC.

The rearrangement links TRBV19 to TRBJ2-2; tentative D call: TRBD2 (5 bases). V was pared by 0 bases and J by 1 base, with 15 bases between. The CDR3 runs to 18 residues. Per the germline V gene, CDR1 is LNHDA and CDR2 is SQIVND (reference sequence). The CDR3 protein is CASSIDHEGPWNTGELFF. The CDR3 nucleotides read TGTGCCAGTAGTATAGATCACGAGGGTCCGTGGAACACCGGGGAGCTGTTTTTT. Full variable domain (missing parts from reference TRBV19 and TRBJ2-2): DGGITQSPKYLFRKEGQNVTLSCEQNLNHDAMYWYRQDPGQGLRLIYYSQIVNDFQKGDIAEGYSVSREKKESFPLTVTSAQKNPTAFYLCASSIDHEGPWNTGELFFGEGSRLTVL.

V is TRBV13 and J is TRBJ2-1; a weak D match, TRBD1 (6 bases). This CDR3 comprises 12 residues. Trimming removed 3 bases from V and 7 bases from J, with 7 bases in between. Germline V gene lookup returns CDR1 PRHDT and CDR2 FYEKMQ (reference sequence). CDR3 region: CASSFQGNEQFF. Written as DNA, the CDR3 is TGTGCCAGCAGCTTTCAGGGGAATGAGCAGTTCTTC.

The chain carries TRBV6-5 and TRBJ1-1; D uncertain. Germline-derived CDR1 and CDR2 are MNHEY and SVGAGI. The CDR3 has 16 amino acids. V was clipped by 2 bases and J by 5 bases, with 18 bases between them. The CDR3 here is CASSYDPTLMGTEAFF. The DNA of the CDR3 is TGTGCCAGCAGTTACGACCCCACTTTAATGGGGACTGAAGCTTTCTTT.

The V and J genes are TRBV7-6 and TRBJ1-4; D may be TRBD1 (5 bases). V lost 5 bases and J 7 bases, leaving 17 bases between the germline ends. Per the germline V gene, CDR1 is SGHVS and CDR2 is FNYEAQ. The CDR3 is made up of 15 amino acids. The CDR3 sequence: CASSAEMRQGEKLFF. CDR3 sequence (DNA): TGTGCCAGCAGCGCAGAAATGCGCCAGGGTGAAAAACTGTTTTTT.

CDR3 protein: CASSEQTGPYNEQFF. In DNA form, the CDR3 reads TGTGCCAGCAGCGAACAGACAGGCCCGTACAATGAGCAGTTCTTC. This chain links TRBV9 with TRBJ2-1; tentative D call: TRBD1 (6 bases). This CDR3 region has 15 residues. Germline V CDR1 and CDR2: SGDLS, YYNGEE. Trimming took 3 bases from V and 4 from J, leaving 14 bases between them.

The chain uses TRBV19 and TRBJ2-6; D possibly corresponds to TRBD1 (6 bases). The CDR3 loop spans 17 amino acids. Trimming cost V 1 base and J 0 bases, with 10 bases left between them. Germline values: CDR1 LNHDA, CDR2 SQIVND (reference sequence). CDR3 loop: CASSIGTVSSGANVLTF. DNA for the CDR3: TGTGCCAGTAGTATAGGGACAGTAAGCTCTGGGGCCAACGTCCTGACTTTC.